Here is one TCR beta chain with its context. The data are from a study of Ad26.COV2.S vaccination and SARS-CoV-2 variants. As for treatment: around 19 received Ad26.COV2.S at low or high dose, single or two shots; a few received placebo; per-sample allocation not given. Day 63 following the first vaccine or placebo injection was when the samples were taken. Measured with immunoSEQ multiplex PCR; TCRdb has only the in-frame clones, and not every one. This sample has roughly 350,000 clones, with around 89% found just once. CDR1 ENHRY and CDR2 SYGVKD come from the germline V gene. CDR3 length: 17 residues. Trimming took 0 bases from V and 5 from J; bases not matched to a gene: 8.

The source was peripheral blood, collected in a trial of Ad26.COV2.S vaccine versus placebo. The receptor's source is a person between 18 and 65 years old who received the Ad26.COV2.S COVID-19 vaccine or a placebo. V is TRBV10-3 and J is TRBJ2-5; 11 nucleotides agree with TRBD1. The CDR3 protein is CAISESGQGAPVETQYF. In DNA form, the CDR3 reads TGTGCCATCAGTGAGTCTGGACAGGGGGCGCCAGTGGAGACCCAGTACTTC.